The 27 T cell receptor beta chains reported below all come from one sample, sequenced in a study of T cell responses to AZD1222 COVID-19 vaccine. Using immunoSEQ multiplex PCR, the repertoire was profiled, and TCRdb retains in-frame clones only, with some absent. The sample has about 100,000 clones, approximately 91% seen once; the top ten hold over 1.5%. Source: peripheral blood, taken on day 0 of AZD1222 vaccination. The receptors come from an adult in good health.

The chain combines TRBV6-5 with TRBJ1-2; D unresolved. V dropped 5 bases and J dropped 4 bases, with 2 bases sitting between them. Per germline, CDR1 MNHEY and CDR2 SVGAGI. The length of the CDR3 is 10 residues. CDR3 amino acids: CASSTYGYTF. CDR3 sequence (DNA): TGTGCCAGCAGTACCTATGGCTACACCTTC.

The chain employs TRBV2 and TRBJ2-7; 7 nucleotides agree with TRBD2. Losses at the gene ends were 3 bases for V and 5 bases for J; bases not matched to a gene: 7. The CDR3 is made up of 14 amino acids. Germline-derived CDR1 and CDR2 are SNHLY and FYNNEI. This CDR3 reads CASSDLSGINEQYF. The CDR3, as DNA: TGTGCCAGCAGTGATCTAAGCGGGATCAACGAGCAGTACTTC.

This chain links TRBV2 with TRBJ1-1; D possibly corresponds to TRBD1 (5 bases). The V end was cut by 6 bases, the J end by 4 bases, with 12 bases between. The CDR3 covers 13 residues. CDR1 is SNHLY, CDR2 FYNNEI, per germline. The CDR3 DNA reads TGTGCCAGCAGACGGGGGGAAGGCACTGAAGCTTTCTTT. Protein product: CASRRGEGTEAFF. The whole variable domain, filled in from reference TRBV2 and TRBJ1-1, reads EPEVTQTPSHQVTQMGQEVILRCVPISNHLYFYWYRQILGQKVEFLVSFYNNEISEKSEIFDDQFSVERPDGSNFTLKIRSTKLEDSAMYFCASRRGEGTEAFFGQGTRLTVV.

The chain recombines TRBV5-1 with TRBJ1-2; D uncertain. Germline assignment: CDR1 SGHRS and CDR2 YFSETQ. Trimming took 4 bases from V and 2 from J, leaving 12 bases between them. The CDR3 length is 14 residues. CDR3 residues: CASSISPENYGYTF. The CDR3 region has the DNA TGCGCCAGCAGCATAAGCCCAGAGAACTATGGCTACACCTTC.

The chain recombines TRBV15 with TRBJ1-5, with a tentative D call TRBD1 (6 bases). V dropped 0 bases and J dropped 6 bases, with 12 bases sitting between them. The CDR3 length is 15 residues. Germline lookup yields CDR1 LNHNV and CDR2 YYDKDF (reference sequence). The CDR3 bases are TGTGCCACCAGCAGAGATACCGCGGGGGCTCAGCCCCAGCATTTT. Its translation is CATSRDTAGAQPQHF.

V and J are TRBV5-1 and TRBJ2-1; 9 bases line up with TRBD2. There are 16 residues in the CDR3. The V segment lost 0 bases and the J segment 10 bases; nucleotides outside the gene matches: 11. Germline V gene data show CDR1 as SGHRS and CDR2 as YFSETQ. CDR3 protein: CASSLASVAGVGEQFF. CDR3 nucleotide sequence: TGCGCCAGCAGCTTGGCCTCGGTAGCGGGAGTAGGGGAGCAGTTCTTC.

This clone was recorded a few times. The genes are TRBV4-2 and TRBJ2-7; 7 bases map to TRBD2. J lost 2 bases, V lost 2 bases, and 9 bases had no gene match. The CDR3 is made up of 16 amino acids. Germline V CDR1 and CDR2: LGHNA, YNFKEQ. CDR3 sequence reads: CASSQSTRREPYEQYF. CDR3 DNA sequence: TGTGCCAGCAGCCAAAGCACGCGGCGGGAGCCCTACGAGCAGTACTTC.

For the CDR3, the DNA is TGTGCCAGCAGCCAAGCTCCGAACCGTCATGAGCAGTTCTTC. Protein sequence: CASSQAPNRHEQFF. This chain uses TRBV3-1 (or the pseudogene TRBV3-2) with TRBJ2-1; D not resolved. The CDR3 totals 14 residues. Between the trimmed V and J ends, which lost 1 base and 8 bases, there was a span of 12 bases. Germline V gene data show CDR1 as LGHDT and CDR2 as YNNKEL (reference sequence).

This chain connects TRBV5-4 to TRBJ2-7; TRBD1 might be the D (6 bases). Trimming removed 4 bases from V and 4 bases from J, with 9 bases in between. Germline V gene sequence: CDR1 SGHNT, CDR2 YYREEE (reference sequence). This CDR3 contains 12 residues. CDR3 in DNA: TGTGCCAGCAGCCAGGGGCAGTACGAGCAGTACTTC. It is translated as CASSQGQYEQYF.

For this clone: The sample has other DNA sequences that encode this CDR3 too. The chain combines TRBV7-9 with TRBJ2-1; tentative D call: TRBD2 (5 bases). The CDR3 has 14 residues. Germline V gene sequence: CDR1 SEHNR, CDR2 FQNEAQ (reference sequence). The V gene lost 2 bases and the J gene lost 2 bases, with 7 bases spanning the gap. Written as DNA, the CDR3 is TGTGCCAGCAGCTTAAGCGGCCCCTACAATGAGCAGTTCTTC. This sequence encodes CASSLSGPYNEQFF.

The CDR3: CASSLAVEGYTF. CDR3 coding DNA: TGTGCCAGCAGCTTAGCGGTGGAAGGCTACACCTTC. The chain carries TRBV11-2 and TRBJ1-2; D unclear. The germline CDR1 and CDR2 sequences are SGHAT and FQNNGV. This CDR3 is built from 12 residues. V dropped 1 base and J dropped 8 bases, with 8 bases sitting between them.

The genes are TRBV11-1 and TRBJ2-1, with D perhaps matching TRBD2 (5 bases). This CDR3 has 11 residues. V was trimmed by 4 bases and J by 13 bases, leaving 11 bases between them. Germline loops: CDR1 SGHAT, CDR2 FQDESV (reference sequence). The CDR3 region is CASSYGLAQFF. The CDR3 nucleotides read TGTGCCAGCAGCTACGGGCTAGCCCAGTTCTTC.

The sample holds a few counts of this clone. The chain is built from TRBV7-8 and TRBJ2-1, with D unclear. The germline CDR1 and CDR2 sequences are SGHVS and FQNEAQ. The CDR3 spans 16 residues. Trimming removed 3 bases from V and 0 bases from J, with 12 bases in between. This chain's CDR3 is CASSFGLGISYNEQFF. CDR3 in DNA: TGTGCCAGCAGCTTCGGATTAGGTATCTCCTACAATGAGCAGTTCTTC.

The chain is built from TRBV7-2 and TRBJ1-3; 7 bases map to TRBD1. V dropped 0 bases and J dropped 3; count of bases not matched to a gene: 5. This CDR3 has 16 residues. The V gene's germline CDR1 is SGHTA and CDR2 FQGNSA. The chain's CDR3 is CASSLAGGAFGNTIYF. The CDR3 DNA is TGTGCCAGCAGCTTAGCAGGGGGCGCTTTTGGAAACACCATATATTTT.

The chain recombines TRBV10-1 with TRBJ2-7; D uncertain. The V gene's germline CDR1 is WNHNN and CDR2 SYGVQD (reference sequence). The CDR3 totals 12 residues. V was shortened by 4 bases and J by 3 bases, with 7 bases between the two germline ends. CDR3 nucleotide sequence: TGCGCCAGCAGTGGGAATAGCTACGAGCAGTACTTC. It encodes CASSGNSYEQYF.

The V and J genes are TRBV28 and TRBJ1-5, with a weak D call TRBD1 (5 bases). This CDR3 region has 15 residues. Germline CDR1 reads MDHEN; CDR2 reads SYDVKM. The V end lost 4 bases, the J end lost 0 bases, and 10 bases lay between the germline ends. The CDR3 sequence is CASSSQVYSNQPQHF. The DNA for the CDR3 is TGTGCCAGCAGTTCACAGGTTTATAGCAATCAGCCCCAGCATTTT. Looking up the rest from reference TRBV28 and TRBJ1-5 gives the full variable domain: DVKVTQSSRYLVKRTGEKVFLECVQDMDHENMFWYRQDPGLGLRLIYFSYDVKMKEKGDIPEGYSVSREKKERFSLILESASTNQTSMYLCASSSQVYSNQPQHFGDGTRLSIL.

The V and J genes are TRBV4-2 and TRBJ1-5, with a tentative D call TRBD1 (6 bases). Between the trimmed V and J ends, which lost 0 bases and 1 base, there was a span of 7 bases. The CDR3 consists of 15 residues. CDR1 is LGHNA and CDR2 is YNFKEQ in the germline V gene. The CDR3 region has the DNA TGTGCCAGCAGCCAAGAGGGACAAAGCAATCAGCCCCAGCATTTT. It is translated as CASSQEGQSNQPQHF.

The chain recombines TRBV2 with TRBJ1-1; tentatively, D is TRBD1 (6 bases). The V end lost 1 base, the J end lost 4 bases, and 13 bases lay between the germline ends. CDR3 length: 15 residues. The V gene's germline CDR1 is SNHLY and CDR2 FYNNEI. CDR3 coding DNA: TGTGCCAGCAGTGAAGAGGGGGGTTCGCGCACTGAAGCTTTCTTT. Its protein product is CASSEEGGSRTEAFF.

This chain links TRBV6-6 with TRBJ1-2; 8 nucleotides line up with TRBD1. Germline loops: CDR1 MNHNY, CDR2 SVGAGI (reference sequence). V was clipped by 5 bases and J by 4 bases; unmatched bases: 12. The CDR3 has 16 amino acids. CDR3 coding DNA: TGTGCCAGCAGTCCCCCTGTGGCAGGGGGCGCCTATGGCTACACCTTC. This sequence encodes CASSPPVAGGAYGYTF.

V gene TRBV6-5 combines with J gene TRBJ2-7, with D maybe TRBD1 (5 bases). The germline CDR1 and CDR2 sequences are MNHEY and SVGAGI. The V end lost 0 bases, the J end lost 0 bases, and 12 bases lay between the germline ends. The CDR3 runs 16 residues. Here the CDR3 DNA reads TGTGCCAGCAGTTACTCGGGGCGTTACCTCTCCTACGAGCAGTACTTC. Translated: CASSYSGRYLSYEQYF.

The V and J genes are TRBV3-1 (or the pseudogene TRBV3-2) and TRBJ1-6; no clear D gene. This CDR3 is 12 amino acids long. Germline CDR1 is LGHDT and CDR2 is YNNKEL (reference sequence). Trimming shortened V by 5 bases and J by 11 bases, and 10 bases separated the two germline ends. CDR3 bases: TGTGCCAGCAGCGAACACGATACACCCCTCCACTTT. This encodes CASSEHDTPLHF.

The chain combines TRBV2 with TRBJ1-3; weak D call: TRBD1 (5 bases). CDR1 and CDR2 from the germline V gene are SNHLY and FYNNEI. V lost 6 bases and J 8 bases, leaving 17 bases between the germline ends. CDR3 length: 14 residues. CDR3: CASRKDSGRDTIYF. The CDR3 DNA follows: TGTGCCAGCAGAAAAGACAGTGGCAGGGACACCATATATTTT.

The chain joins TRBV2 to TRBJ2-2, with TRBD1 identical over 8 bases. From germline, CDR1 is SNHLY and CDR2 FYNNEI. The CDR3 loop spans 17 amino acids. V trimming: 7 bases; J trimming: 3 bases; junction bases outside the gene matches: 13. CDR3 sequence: CASKAVPGQEYTGELFF. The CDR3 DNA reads TGTGCCAGCAAAGCGGTTCCGGGACAGGAGTACACCGGGGAGCTGTTTTTT.

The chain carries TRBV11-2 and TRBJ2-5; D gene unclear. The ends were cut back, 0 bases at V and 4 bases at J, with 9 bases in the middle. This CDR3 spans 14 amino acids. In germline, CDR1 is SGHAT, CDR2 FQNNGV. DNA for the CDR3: TGTGCCAGCAGCTTAGAGGGGTACGGAGAGACCCAGTACTTC. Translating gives CASSLEGYGETQYF.

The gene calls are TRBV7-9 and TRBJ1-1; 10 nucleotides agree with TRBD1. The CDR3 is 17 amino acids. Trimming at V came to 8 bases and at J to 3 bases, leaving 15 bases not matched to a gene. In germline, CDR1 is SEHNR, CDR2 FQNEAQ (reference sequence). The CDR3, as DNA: TGTGCCAGCGCCGCGCTTGGGGACAGGGGAGGGCACACTGAAGCTTTCTTT. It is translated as CASAALGDRGGHTEAFF.

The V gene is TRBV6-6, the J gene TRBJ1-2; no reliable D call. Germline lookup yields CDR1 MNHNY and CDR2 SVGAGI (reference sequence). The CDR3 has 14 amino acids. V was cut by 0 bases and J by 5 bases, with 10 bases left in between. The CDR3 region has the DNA TGTGCCAGCAGTTACTCCCACCCTGGGTATGGCTACACCTTC. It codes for CASSYSHPGYGYTF.

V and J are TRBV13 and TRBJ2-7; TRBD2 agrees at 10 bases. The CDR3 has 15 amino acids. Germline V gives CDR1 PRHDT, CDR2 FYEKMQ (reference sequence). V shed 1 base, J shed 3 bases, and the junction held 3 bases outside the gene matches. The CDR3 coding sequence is TGTGCCAGCAGCTTAGTTCCTAGCGGGAGCTACGAGCAGTACTTC. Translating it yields CASSLVPSGSYEQYF.